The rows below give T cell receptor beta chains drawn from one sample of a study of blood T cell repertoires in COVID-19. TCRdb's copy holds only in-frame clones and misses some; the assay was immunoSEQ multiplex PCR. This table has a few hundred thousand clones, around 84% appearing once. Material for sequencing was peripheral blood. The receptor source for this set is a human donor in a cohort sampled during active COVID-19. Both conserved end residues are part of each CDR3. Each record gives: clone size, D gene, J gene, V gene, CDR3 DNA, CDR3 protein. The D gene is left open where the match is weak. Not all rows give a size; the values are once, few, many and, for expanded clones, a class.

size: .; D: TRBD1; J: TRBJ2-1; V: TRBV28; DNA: TGTGCCAGCAGTTTACTCCGGACAGGGGTCGCGTACAATGAGCAGTTCTTC; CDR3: CASSLLRTGVAYNEQFF
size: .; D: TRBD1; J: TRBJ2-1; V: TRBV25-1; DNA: TGTGCCAGCAGTGCCTCCGGGACAGGGAGTAATGAGCAGTTCTTC; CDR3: CASSASGTGSNEQFF
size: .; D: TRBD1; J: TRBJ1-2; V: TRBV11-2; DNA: TGTGCCAGCAGCCCGGGACAGGGGGCCTATGGCTACACCTTC; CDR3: CASSPGQGAYGYTF
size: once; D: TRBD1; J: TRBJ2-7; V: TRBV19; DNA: TGTGCCAGTAGGACTCCCGGGACAGGGGGCGCCGAGCAGTACTTC; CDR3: CASRTPGTGGAEQYF
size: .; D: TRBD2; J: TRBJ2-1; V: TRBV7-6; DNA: TGTGCCAGCAGCTTAGCCCTAACTAGCGGGGGGAGTTACAATGAGCAGTTCTTC; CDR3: CASSLALTSGGSYNEQFF
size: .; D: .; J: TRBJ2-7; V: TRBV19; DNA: TGTGCCAGTAGTATAGGGGAAGGAGGCGGCTACGAGCAGTACTTC; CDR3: CASSIGEGGGYEQYF
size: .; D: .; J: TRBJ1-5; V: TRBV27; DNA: TGTGCCAGCAGTTCCCGGGAACATAGCAATCAGCCCCAGCATTTT; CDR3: CASSSREHSNQPQHF
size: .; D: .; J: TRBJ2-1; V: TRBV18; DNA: TGTGCCAGCTCACGGGGCGGCCTGTACAATGAGCAGTTCTTC; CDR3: CASSRGGLYNEQFF
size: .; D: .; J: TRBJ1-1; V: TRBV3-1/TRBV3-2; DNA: TGTGCCAGCAGCCCCAGGGATTTGAACACTGAAGCTTTCTTT; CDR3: CASSPRDLNTEAFF
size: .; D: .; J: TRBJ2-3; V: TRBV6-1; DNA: TGTGCCAGCAGTGACCCATCAGATACGCAGTATTTT; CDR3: CASSDPSDTQYF
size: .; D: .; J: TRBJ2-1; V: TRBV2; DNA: TGTGCCAGCAGTGCGAGACTAGAGAGCTCCTACAATGAGCAGTTCTTC; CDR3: CASSARLESSYNEQFF
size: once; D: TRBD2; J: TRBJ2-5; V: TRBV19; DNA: TGTGCCAGTAGGGCTAGCGGGGGGGGGTCCCAGTACTTC; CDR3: CASRASGGGSQYF
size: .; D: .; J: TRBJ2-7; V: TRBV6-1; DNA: TGTGCCAGCAGTGAAGGACCAGGGCCTCTCTACGAGCAGTACTTC; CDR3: CASSEGPGPLYEQYF
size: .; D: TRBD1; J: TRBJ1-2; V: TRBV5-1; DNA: TGCGCCAGCAGCTTGGGGGACAGGGAAATTGGTGGCTACACCTTC; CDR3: CASSLGDREIGGYTF
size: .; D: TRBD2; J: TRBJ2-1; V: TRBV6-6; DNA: TGTGCCAGCAGTTACCGGACTAGCACTAACAATGAGCAGTTCTTC; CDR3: CASSYRTSTNNEQFF
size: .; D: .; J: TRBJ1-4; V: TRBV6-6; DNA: TGTGCCAGCAGTCTCTACCTACAGCGGGGGCCTAATGAAAAACTGTTTTTT; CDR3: CASSLYLQRGPNEKLFF
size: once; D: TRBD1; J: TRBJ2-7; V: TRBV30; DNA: TGTGCCTGGACAAGACAGGGAATGGGCGAGCAGTACTTC; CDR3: CAWTRQGMGEQYF
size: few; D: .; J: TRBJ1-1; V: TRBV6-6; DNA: TGTGCCAGCAGTTACGGGCAGGGTGGAACTGAAGCTTTCTTT; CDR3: CASSYGQGGTEAFF
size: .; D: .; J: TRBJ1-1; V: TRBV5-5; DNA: TGTGCCAGCAGCGGGGGGAACCGGGAGGCTTTCTTT; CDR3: CASSGGNREAFF
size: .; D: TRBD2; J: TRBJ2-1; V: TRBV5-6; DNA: TGTGCCAGCAGCTTGGATCGACTAGCGGGAGAGGGGTCCTACAATGAGCAGTTCTTC; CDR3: CASSLDRLAGEGSYNEQFF
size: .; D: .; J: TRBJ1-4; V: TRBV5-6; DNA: TGTGCCAGCAGCTTACCAGGGGAGTACGAAAAACTGTTTTTT; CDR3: CASSLPGEYEKLFF
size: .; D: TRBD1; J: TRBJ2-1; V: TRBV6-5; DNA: TGTGCCAGCAGTTACGGACAGGGGGTGAATGAGCAGTTCTTC; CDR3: CASSYGQGVNEQFF
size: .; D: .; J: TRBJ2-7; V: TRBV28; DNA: TGTGCCAGTGGACAGACCTACGAGCAGTACTTC; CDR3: CASGQTYEQYF
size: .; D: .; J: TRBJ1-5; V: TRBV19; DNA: TGTGCCAGTAGTTTCCGGGACAAGGGGCAGCCCCAGCATTTT; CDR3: CASSFRDKGQPQHF
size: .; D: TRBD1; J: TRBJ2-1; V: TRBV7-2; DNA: TGTGCCAGCAGCTCCGCCCGCGCCGGGACAGGGGGAAATGAGCAGTTCTTC; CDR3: CASSSARAGTGGNEQFF
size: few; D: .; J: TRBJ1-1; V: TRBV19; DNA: TGTGCCAGTAAAGATAGGGGCACTGAAGCTTTCTTT; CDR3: CASKDRGTEAFF
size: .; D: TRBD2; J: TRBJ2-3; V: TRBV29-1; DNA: TGCAGCGTTGAGGGCGGGAGGGCGGATACGCAGTATTTT; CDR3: CSVEGGRADTQYF
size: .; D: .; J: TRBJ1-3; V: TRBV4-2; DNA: TGTGCCAGCAGCCATGACAGGGGAAACACCATATATTTT; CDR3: CASSHDRGNTIYF
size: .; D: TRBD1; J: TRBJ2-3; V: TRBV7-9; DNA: TGTGCCAGCAGCTCAGGGACAGGGGGTAGCACAGATACGCAGTATTTT; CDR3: CASSSGTGGSTDTQYF
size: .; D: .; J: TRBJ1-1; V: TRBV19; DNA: TGTGCCAGTATCCCACCGGGGGTCAAGGGGTTCACTGAAGCTTTCTTT; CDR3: CASIPPGVKGFTEAFF
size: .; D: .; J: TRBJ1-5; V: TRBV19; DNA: TGTGCCAGTAGTATAGAGGCAAGCCGATATAGCAATCAGCTCCAGCATTTT; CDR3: CASSIEASRYSNQLQHF
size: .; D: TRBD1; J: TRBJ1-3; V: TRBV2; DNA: TGTGCCACTAAGGACAGGGTCTCGAACACCATATATTTT; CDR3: CATKDRVSNTIYF
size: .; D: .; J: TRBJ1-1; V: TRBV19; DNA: TGTGCCAGTAGCCAGGGGATCACTGAAGCTTTCTTT; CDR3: CASSQGITEAFF
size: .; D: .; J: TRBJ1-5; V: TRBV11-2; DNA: TGTGCCAGCAGCTTAGGTGGCAGGGTAAATCAGCCCCAGCATTTT; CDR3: CASSLGGRVNQPQHF
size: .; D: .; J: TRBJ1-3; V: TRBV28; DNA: TGTGCCAGCAAATATGGACTCTCTGGAAACACCATATATTTT; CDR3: CASKYGLSGNTIYF
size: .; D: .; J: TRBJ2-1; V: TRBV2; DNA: TGTGCCAGCAACCGGGACATCTACAATGAGCAGTTCTTC; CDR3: CASNRDIYNEQFF
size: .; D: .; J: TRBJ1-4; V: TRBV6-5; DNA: TGTGCCAGCAGAAACCACAGGGTGACTAATGAAAAACTGTTTTTT; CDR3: CASRNHRVTNEKLFF
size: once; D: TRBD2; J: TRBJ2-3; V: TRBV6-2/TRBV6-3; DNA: TGTGCCAGCAGTTCTATGGGGACTAACCTATACGCGCAGTATTTT; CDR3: CASSSMGTNLYAQYF
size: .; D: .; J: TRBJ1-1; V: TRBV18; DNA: TGTGCCAGCTCACCACGGACAGCGGAAGCTTTCTTT; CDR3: CASSPRTAEAFF
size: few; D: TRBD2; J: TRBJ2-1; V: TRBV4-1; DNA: TGCGCCAGCAGCCAAGAACAGGGCGGGGGGCTCTACGGGTATGAGCAGTTCTTC; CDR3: CASSQEQGGGLYGYEQFF
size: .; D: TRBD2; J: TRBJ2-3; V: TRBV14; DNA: TGTGCCAGCAGCCCGGGACTAGCGGTTACAGATACGCAGTATTTT; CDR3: CASSPGLAVTDTQYF
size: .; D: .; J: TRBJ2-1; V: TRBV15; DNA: TGTGCCACCAGCTCCCGGACACGGAGTACCAATGAGCAGTTCTTC; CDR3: CATSSRTRSTNEQFF
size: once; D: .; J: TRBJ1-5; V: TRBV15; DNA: TGTGCCACCAGCAGAGATCACAGGCCCAATAGCAATCAGCCCCAGCATTTT; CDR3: CATSRDHRPNSNQPQHF
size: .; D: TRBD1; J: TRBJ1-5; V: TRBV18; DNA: TGTGCCAGCTCATACTGGGGACAGGGGAAATATCAGCCCCAGCATTTT; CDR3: CASSYWGQGKYQPQHF
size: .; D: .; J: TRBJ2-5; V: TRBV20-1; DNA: TGCAGTGCCAGTCCGGACAACCAAGAGACCCAGTACTTC; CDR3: CSASPDNQETQYF
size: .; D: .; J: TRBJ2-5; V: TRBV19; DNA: TGTGCCAGTAGTATTGGCGGGGAGAGCCAGTACTTC; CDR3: CASSIGGESQYF
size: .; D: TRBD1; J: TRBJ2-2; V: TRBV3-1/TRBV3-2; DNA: TGTGCCAGCAGCCAGGACAGGGTCACCGGGGAGCTGTTTTTT; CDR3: CASSQDRVTGELFF
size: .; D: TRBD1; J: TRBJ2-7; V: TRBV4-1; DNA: TGCGCCAGCAGCCAATTTTCAGGGGGTCCCCCCTACGAGCAGTACTTC; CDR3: CASSQFSGGPPYEQYF
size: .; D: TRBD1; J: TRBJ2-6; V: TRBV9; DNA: TGTGCCAGCAGCGTAGTTGCAGGGGGTGGGGCCAACGTCCTGACTTTC; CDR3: CASSVVAGGGANVLTF